This TCR beta chain was recorded in a study of PD-1 blockade in classical Hodgkin lymphoma. Study conclusions and caveats: The baseline diversity of complete responders showed similarity to that of newly diagnosed patients.

Measured with immunoSEQ multiplex PCR; TCRdb has only the in-frame clones, and not every one. The sample gives about 40,000 clones, roughly three quarters of which show up once; 13% to 15% is in the top ten. This clone was found a few times. The antigen is unknown. The germline gene is not matched at one end of the junction; a read error may be the cause. Germline CDR1 reads LGHNA; CDR2 reads YSLEER. There are 14 residues in the CDR3. Every single patient, without exception, relapsed after autologous stem cell transplantation, and brentuximab vedotin exposure varied. Responses achieved at best were complete response, partial response or progressive disease.

This sequence joins TRBV4-3 and TRBJ2-7, with 8 bases fitting TRBD1. The clonotype comes from a human donor with classical Hodgkin lymphoma. The material was peripheral blood mononuclear cells (PBMCs), obtained before the second cycle of nivolumab. The CDR3 is CASSEDRGSYEQYF. CDR3 nucleotides: TGCGCCAGCAGCGAAGACAGGGGTTCCTACGAGCAGTACTTC.